This entry concerns a single T cell receptor (beta chain). The data are from a study of CD8 T cells in Susac syndrome. TCR beta sequences were obtained from blood CD8+ and CD4+ T cells. Negative isolation yielded CD8+ and CD4+ T cells; FACS enriched TEMRA cells. RNA amounts of roughly 0.5 to 1 ug underwent reverse transcription with random hexamers. Multiplex PCR with immunoSEQ amplified the TCR beta CDR3 across 54 Vbeta and 13 Jbeta. TCRdb re-called the immunoSEQ multiplex PCR reads with MiXCR, one entry per CDR3 protein. The table lists about 240,000 distinct CDR3 sequences, approximately 95% of them singletons. Material: CD4+ T cells from PBMCs. This sequence originates from a human donor with Susac syndrome.

CDR3: CASSLPQGYEQYF. CDR3 DNA sequence: TGTGCCAGCAGTTTGCCACAGGGTTACGAGCAGTACTTC. The chain is built from TRBV28 and TRBJ2-7; possibly TRBD1 for D (6 bases). The CDR3 runs to 13 residues. V was shortened by 3 bases and J by 4 bases, with 10 bases between the two germline ends. Per germline, CDR1 MDHEN and CDR2 SYDVKM.